This TCR beta chain was observed in a study of Tregs in tolerant kidney transplant recipients. Study findings and constraints: Biological reproducibility was not directly addressed, but technical replication error appeared minimal.

V gave up 3 bases and J gave up 7 bases, with 19 bases separating them. Germline lookup yields CDR1 KGHSH and CDR2 LQKENI. This CDR3 is 16 amino acids long. The nonmyeloablative bone marrow transplants came from related graft donors, with transient mixed chimerism. Profiling relied on immunoSEQ multiplex PCR, and the TCRdb table lists in-frame clones only, not all of them. The table includes approximately 60,000 clones, 70% to 90% detected once. To note about this clone: Its antigen is as yet unknown.

V is TRBV18 and J is TRBJ2-1; possible D gene TRBD2, 5 bases. Here the sequenced sample was CD4+ T cells from blood (PBMCs), taken 6 months after the transplant. The TCR sequence derives from a human patient who received a combined kidney and bone marrow transplant. Some T cells may be the graft donor's. The chain's CDR3 is CASSPTSTSSGNEQFF. The DNA for the CDR3 is TGTGCCAGCTCACCTACTTCTACTTCCTCGGGGAATGAGCAGTTCTTC.